This T cell receptor beta chain is from a study of technical replicates of blood from a handful of donors. Germline V gene data show CDR1 as MRHNA and CDR2 as SNTAGT. V was trimmed by 0 bases and J by 4 bases, leaving 6 bases between them. The CDR3 consists of 14 residues. Measured with immunoSEQ multiplex PCR; TCRdb has only the in-frame clones, and not every one. The profile shows under 8,500 clones, 90% of them singletons. This sequence was found in a human donor in good health. The chain employs TRBV6-4 and TRBJ2-2, with D possibly matching TRBD1 (5 bases). Sequencing used PBMCs. The CDR3 here is CASSDSQATGELFF. Written as DNA, the CDR3 is TGTGCCAGCAGTGACTCACAGGCCACCGGGGAGCTGTTTTTT.